Presented here are 27 T cell receptor beta chains from one specimen sequenced in a study of beta chain features in type 1 diabetes. No antigen is known for these receptors. Study conclusions and caveats: Type 1 diabetes patients had moderately but significantly shorter TCRB CDR3s in all four CD4+ subsets.

Investigators reverse transcribed all isolated RNA, so they sequenced expressed TCRB transcripts. Libraries were prepared by immunoSEQ multiplex PCR; TCRdb keeps only in-frame clonotypes and omits some of them. The data show about 340,000 clones, with 13% seen just once and around 0.016% held by the top ten. The sample comprised naive CD4+ T cells from blood. Source of these receptors: a woman aged 18-29 years with type 1 diabetes.

J is TRBJ2-6 and V is TRBV18; 7 nucleotides match TRBD1. The CDR3 is 15 residues long. The germline gives CDR1 KGHSH, CDR2 LQKENI. V shed 3 bases, J shed 4 bases, and the junction held 3 bases outside the gene matches. Written as DNA, the CDR3 is TGTGCCAGCTCACCCCAGGGGGTCGGGGCCAACGTCCTGACTTTC. Translation gives CASSPQGVGANVLTF.

In this sample, this clone turned up a few times. J is TRBJ2-5 and V is TRBV9, with 8 positions matching TRBD1. The CDR3 is made up of 14 amino acids. Germline CDR1 SGDLS, CDR2 YYNGEE. V shed 0 bases, J shed 5 bases, and the junction held 3 bases outside the gene matches. The CDR3 protein is CASSVGQGWETQYF. The CDR3 bases are TGTGCCAGCAGCGTAGGACAGGGGTGGGAGACCCAGTACTTC.

The rearrangement joins TRBV6-5 to TRBJ2-5; 9 nucleotides agree with TRBD2. Germline CDR1 and CDR2: MNHEY and SVGAGI. This CDR3 spans 15 amino acids. The ends lost 6 bases at V and 9 bases at J; junction bases unmatched: 14. The CDR3 DNA reads as TGTGCCAGCAGGATTGGGACTAGCCCCCGAGGCGCCCAGTACTTC. Its protein is CASRIGTSPRGAQYF.

V usage is TRBV28 and J usage is TRBJ1-1, with no clear D. Germline CDR1 and CDR2: MDHEN and SYDVKM. V was cut by 6 bases and J by 1 base, with 12 bases left in between. The CDR3 runs 14 residues. The CDR3 loop reads CASRPRRRNTEAFF. The CDR3 region has the DNA TGTGCCAGCAGACCCAGGAGGCGGAACACTGAAGCTTTCTTT.

This clone was observed a handful of times. The chain joins TRBV30 to TRBJ1-3, with a tentative D call TRBD1 (6 bases). V lost 5 bases and J 3 bases, leaving 11 bases between the germline ends. Germline V CDR1 and CDR2: GTSNPN, SVGIG (reference sequence). This CDR3 comprises 13 residues. The CDR3 here is CAWSQGNGNTIYF. The CDR3 DNA is TGTGCCTGGTCTCAGGGGAATGGAAACACCATATATTTT.

The chain joins TRBV7-9 to TRBJ2-5; tentatively, D is TRBD1 (5 bases). Trimming stripped 1 base from V and 4 bases from J, with 10 bases between. Germline assignment: CDR1 SEHNR and CDR2 FQNEAQ (reference sequence). The CDR3 has 14 residues. CDR3 protein: CASSLEGAGETQYF. The CDR3 DNA reads as TGTGCCAGCAGCTTAGAAGGGGCTGGAGAGACCCAGTACTTC. Together with reference TRBV7-9 and TRBJ2-5, the CDR3 gives the full variable domain: DTGVSQNPRHKITKRGQNVTFRCDPISEHNRLYWYRQTLGQGPEFLTYFQNEAQLEKSRLLSDRFSAERPKGSFSTLEIQRTEQGDSAMYLCASSLEGAGETQYFGPGTRLLVL.

This clone has only a few counts. The chain employs TRBV18 and TRBJ2-5, with TRBD2 as a possible D gene (6 bases). The CDR3 has 15 residues. Germline V CDR1 and CDR2: KGHSH, LQKENI. V was cut by 5 bases and J by 2 bases, with 15 bases left in between. The CDR3 bases are TGTGCCAGCTCAGCATTGGGACTGCTGCAAGAGACCCAGTACTTC. Its translation: CASSALGLLQETQYF.

There are a few counts of this clone. V is TRBV7-9 and J is TRBJ2-2; 8 bases are shared with TRBD2. The V gene's germline CDR1 is SEHNR and CDR2 FQNEAQ (reference sequence). The CDR3 contains 13 residues. The CDR3 loop is CAPGSSGSGELFF. The CDR3 nucleotides read TGTGCTCCAGGGTCCAGCGGGAGCGGGGAGCTGTTTTTT.

As concerns this clone: At one boundary the junction diverges from the germline segment, which might be a read error. The V and J genes are TRBV30 and TRBJ2-3; D may be TRBD2 (5 bases). Germline-derived CDR1 and CDR2 are GTSNPN and SVGIG (reference sequence). The length of the CDR3 is 13 residues. The CDR3 protein is CARSEDSSDTQYF. The CDR3 DNA follows: TGTGCCCGGAGTGAGGACTCTTCAGATACGCAGTATTTT.

This clone was recorded a few times. The chain recombines TRBV18 with TRBJ2-7; possible D gene TRBD2, 6 bases. CDR3 size: 16 residues. CDR1 KGHSH and CDR2 LQKENI come from the germline V gene. Trimming took off 0 bases at V and 6 bases at J, with 18 bases between the two ends. The DNA for the CDR3 is TGTGCCAGCTCACCACCGAGGCGGGGCGCAGCTATCGAGCAGTACTTC. It yields the protein CASSPPRRGAAIEQYF. The full variable domain, its missing parts supplied by reference TRBV18 and TRBJ2-7, is NAGVMQNPRHLVRRRGQEARLRCSPMKGHSHVYWYRQLPEEGLKFMVYLQKENIIDESGMPKERFSAEFPKEGPSILRIQQVVRGDSAAYFCASSPPRRGAAIEQYFGPGTRLTVT.

The chain combines TRBV4-1 with TRBJ2-1; 9 bases are shared with TRBD2. V shed 3 bases and J 0 bases; nucleotides not matched to a gene: 3. From germline, CDR1 is MGHRA and CDR2 YSYEKL. The CDR3 spans 16 residues. In nucleotides, the CDR3 is TGCGCCAGCAGCCACGGTAGCGGGAGCTCCTACAATGAGCAGTTCTTC. Its protein is CASSHGSGSSYNEQFF.

This clone was detected ten times or more. This rearrangement joins TRBV29-1 to TRBJ2-1; D is unresolved. The V end lost 6 bases, the J end lost 3 bases, and 9 bases lay between the germline ends. Germline assignment: CDR1 SQVTM and CDR2 ANQGSEA. The CDR3 contains 12 residues. The CDR3 nucleotides read TGCAGCGTAAGCACCCACTACAATGAGCAGTTCTTC. Translated: CSVSTHYNEQFF.

This clone was observed a handful of times. The chain joins TRBV5-4 to TRBJ2-4, with D possibly matching TRBD2 (6 bases). V shed 5 bases and J shed 10 bases, with 13 bases lying between them. CDR1 is SGHNT, CDR2 YYREEE, per germline (reference sequence). The CDR3 consists of 12 residues. In DNA, the CDR3 is TGTGCCAGCAGTTCTAGCGTAGATATTCAGTACTTC. Translated: CASSSSVDIQYF. The variable domain in full, completed from reference TRBV5-4 and TRBJ2-4, reads ETGVTQSPTHLIKTRGQQVTLRCSSQSGHNTVSWYQQALGQGPQFIFQYYREEENGRGNFPPRFSGLQFPNYSSELNVNALELDDSALYLCASSSSVDIQYFGAGTRLSVL.

Only a few counts were recorded for this clone. The chain recombines TRBV11-2 with TRBJ2-2; weak D call: TRBD1 (6 bases). V lost 5 bases and J 2 bases, leaving 24 bases between the germline ends. Germline CDR1 reads SGHAT; CDR2 reads FQNNGV. The length of the CDR3 is 19 residues. CDR3 nucleotide sequence: TGTGCCAGCAGCCGGAGCGACAGGCGGCTCCACCTAAACACCGGGGAGCTGTTTTTT. This codes for CASSRSDRRLHLNTGELFF.

The rearrangement uses TRBV7-9 and TRBJ1-1; TRBD1 is a possible D gene (5 bases). The CDR3 is 15 amino acids. With 4 bases removed from V and 4 bases from J, the gap between germline ends came to 16 bases. Germline CDR1 and CDR2: SEHNR and FQNEAQ (reference sequence). The CDR3 loop is CASSYAAGGGTEAFF. The CDR3 nucleotides are TGTGCCAGCAGCTACGCAGCGGGGGGAGGCACTGAAGCTTTCTTT.

The chain is built from TRBV6-5 and TRBJ2-5; 8 bases fit TRBD1. Germline V lookup: CDR1 MNHEY, CDR2 SVGAGI. The V gene end was trimmed by 2 bases and the J gene end by 3 bases; junction bases not matched to a gene: 8. The CDR3 totals 16 residues. The CDR3 loop is CASSYGLATGEETQYF. CDR3 bases: TGTGCCAGCAGTTACGGATTAGCGACAGGGGAAGAGACCCAGTACTTC.

The table lists this clone with a few counts. V gene TRBV11-3 combines with J gene TRBJ2-7; a weak D match, TRBD2 (5 bases). The ends were cut back, 5 bases at V and 6 bases at J, with 23 bases in the middle. The CDR3 is made up of 16 amino acids. Germline V gene sequence: CDR1 SGHNT, CDR2 YENEEA. The CDR3 spells CASSRGGALTTTEQYV. DNA of the CDR3: TGTGCCAGCAGCCGTGGAGGAGCCCTCACGACTACCGAGCAGTACGTC.

CDR3 nucleotides: TGTGCCAGCCAGGAGGCGACAGGTCTCAATCAGCCCCAGCATTTT. This encodes CASQEATGLNQPQHF. The rearrangement uses TRBV19 and TRBJ1-5; maybe TRBD1 (6 bases). CDR3 length: 15 residues. V was clipped by 9 bases and J by 3 bases, with 18 bases between them. Germline CDR1 reads LNHDA; CDR2 reads SQIVND (reference sequence).

This clone was seen a few times. The chain is built from TRBV5-1 and TRBJ2-3; TRBD2 agrees at 11 bases. V was pared by 6 bases and J by 5 bases, with 14 bases of the junction left unmatched. The CDR3 sequence is 17 residues long. Germline V gene sequence: CDR1 SGHRS, CDR2 YFSETQ. The chain's CDR3 is CASTSDQGTSGRDTQYF. CDR3 in DNA: TGCGCCAGCACCTCAGACCAAGGGACTAGCGGACGAGATACGCAGTATTTT.

In this sample, this clone turned up a few times. The chain employs TRBV19 and TRBJ1-3, with a tentative D call TRBD1 (6 bases). Trimming stripped 4 bases from V and 0 bases from J, with 10 bases between. The CDR3 loop spans 15 amino acids. Germline lookup yields CDR1 LNHDA and CDR2 SQIVND (reference sequence). Written as DNA, the CDR3 is TGTGCCAGTAGTAAGGGGGTCTACTCTGGAAACACCATATATTTT. It encodes CASSKGVYSGNTIYF. Full variable domain (rest looked up from reference TRBV19 and TRBJ1-3): DGGITQSPKYLFRKEGQNVTLSCEQNLNHDAMYWYRQDPGQGLRLIYYSQIVNDFQKGDIAEGYSVSREKKESFPLTVTSAQKNPTAFYLCASSKGVYSGNTIYFGEGSWLTVV.

This clone was seen a handful of times. V gene TRBV7-8 combines with J gene TRBJ2-1, with D hard to call. CDR1 and CDR2 from the germline V gene are SGHVS and FQNEAQ. V lost 5 bases to trimming and J lost 3 bases, with 17 bases between them. The CDR3 sequence is 16 residues long. The CDR3 loop is CASSLSRLPDYNEQFF. The DNA for the CDR3 is TGTGCCAGCAGCCTAAGTCGACTCCCGGACTACAATGAGCAGTTCTTC.

V gene TRBV9 combines with J gene TRBJ2-3, with no clear D. Per germline, CDR1 SGDLS and CDR2 YYNGEE. V dropped 2 bases and J dropped 4 bases, with 20 bases sitting between them. The CDR3 has 17 amino acids. CDR3 region: CASSVPAVPRGADTQYF. The CDR3, as DNA: TGTGCCAGCAGCGTCCCGGCAGTCCCGCGAGGTGCAGATACGCAGTATTTT.

This clone has a handful of counts. The V gene is TRBV6-6, the J gene TRBJ2-1; possibly TRBD1 for D (5 bases). Germline CDR1 is MNHNY and CDR2 is SVGAGI (reference sequence). The CDR3 extends over 16 amino acids. The V end was cut by 5 bases, the J end by 6 bases, with 20 bases between. The CDR3 here is CASSPPGRGRGNEQFF. The CDR3 nucleotides read TGTGCCAGCAGTCCACCAGGGCGAGGAAGGGGCAATGAGCAGTTCTTC.

The V gene is TRBV14, the J gene TRBJ2-2, with a weak D call TRBD2 (6 bases). Germline lookup yields CDR1 SGHDN and CDR2 FVKESK. The CDR3 extends over 18 amino acids. V was pared by 0 bases and J by 1 base, with 15 bases between. Here the CDR3 DNA reads TGTGCCAGCAGCCAAGATCTCGGTGGAGGGATGAACACCGGGGAGCTGTTTTTT. Translating gives CASSQDLGGGMNTGELFF.

This clone came up a few times. The chain uses TRBV5-6 and TRBJ2-1; a possible D gene is TRBD2 (6 bases). The CDR3 is made up of 15 amino acids. V was pared by 4 bases and J by 15 bases, with 26 bases between. CDR1 SGHDT and CDR2 YYEEEE come from the germline V gene. In DNA, the CDR3 is TGTGCCAGCAGCCCCCCGGGGGTCTCCCCTCTGGGGCGGTTCTTC. Its protein product is CASSPPGVSPLGRFF.

V gene TRBV30 combines with J gene TRBJ2-2, with a tentative D call TRBD2 (5 bases). This CDR3 has 13 residues. CDR1 and CDR2 from the germline V gene are GTSNPN and SVGIG (reference sequence). Deletions cut 3 bases from V and 10 bases from J, with 15 bases between. The DNA of the CDR3 is TGTGCCTGGAGCGAAGGGAGATCCGAGGAGCTGTTTTTT. This translates into CAWSEGRSEELFF.

The chain is built from TRBV5-1 and TRBJ2-7, with D possibly matching TRBD2 (6 bases). Germline CDR1 is SGHRS and CDR2 is YFSETQ. The CDR3 is made up of 13 amino acids. V was cut by 4 bases and J by 4 bases, with 12 bases left in between. The CDR3 spells CASSEGLTYEQYF. The CDR3 coding sequence is TGCGCCAGCAGCGAGGGACTTACATACGAGCAGTACTTC.